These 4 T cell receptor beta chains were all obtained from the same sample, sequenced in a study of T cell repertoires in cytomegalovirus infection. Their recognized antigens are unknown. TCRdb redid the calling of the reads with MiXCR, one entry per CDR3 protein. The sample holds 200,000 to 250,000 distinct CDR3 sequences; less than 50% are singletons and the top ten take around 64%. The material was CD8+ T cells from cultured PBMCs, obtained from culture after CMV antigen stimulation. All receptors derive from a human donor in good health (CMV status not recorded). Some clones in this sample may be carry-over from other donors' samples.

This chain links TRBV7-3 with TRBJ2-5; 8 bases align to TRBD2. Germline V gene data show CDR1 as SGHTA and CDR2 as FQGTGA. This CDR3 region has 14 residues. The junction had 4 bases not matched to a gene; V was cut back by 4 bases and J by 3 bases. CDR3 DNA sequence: TGTGCCAGCAGCTCGGGACTAGGAGAAGAGACCCAGTACTTC. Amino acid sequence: CASSSGLGEETQYF.

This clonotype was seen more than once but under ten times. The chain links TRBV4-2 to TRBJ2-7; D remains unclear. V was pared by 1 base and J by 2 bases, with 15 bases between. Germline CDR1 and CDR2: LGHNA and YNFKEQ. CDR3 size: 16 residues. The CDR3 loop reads CASSQGRLLAAYEQYF. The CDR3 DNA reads TGTGCCAGCAGCCAAGGCCGTCTCTTGGCGGCCTACGAGCAGTACTTC.

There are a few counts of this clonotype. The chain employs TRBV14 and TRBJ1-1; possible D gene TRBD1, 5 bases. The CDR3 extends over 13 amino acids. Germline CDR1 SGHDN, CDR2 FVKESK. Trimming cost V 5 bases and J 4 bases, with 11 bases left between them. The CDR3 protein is CASSSHGTTEAFF. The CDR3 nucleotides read TGTGCCAGCAGCTCACATGGGACCACTGAAGCTTTCTTT.

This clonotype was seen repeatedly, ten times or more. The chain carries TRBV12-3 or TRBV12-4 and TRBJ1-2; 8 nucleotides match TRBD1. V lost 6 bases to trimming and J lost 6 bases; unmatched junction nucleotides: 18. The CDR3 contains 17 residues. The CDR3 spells CASSLFRTGSSGNGYTF. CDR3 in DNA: TGTGCCAGCAGCCTCTTCCGGACAGGGAGTTCCGGAAATGGCTACACCTTC.